The 8 T cell receptor beta chains below all came from one sample that was sequenced in a study of glioma-infiltrating T cells. TCR alpha and beta CDR3 regions were amplified from RNA using iRepertoire nested multiplex PCR. Via MiXCR, TCRdb re-called the multiplex PCR reads, giving one row per CDR3 protein. The sample includes 400,000 or so distinct CDR3 sequences, 41% seen only once; the top ten take 12%. The specimen was glioma tissue, nonneoplastic brain tissue, or PBMCs (not recorded which). The receptor source for this set is a human donor with low-grade glioma or glioblastoma, undergoing nonglioma brain surgery, or in good health (not recorded which).

This chain joins TRBV12-3 or TRBV12-4 and TRBJ2-3; 9 nucleotides line up with TRBD2. The CDR3 runs to 14 residues. J lost 2 bases, V lost 7 bases, and 4 bases had no gene match. Here the CDR3 DNA reads TGTGCCAGCAATAGCGGGAGCTTCACAGATACGCAGTATTTT. Translated: CASNSGSFTDTQYF.

In this sample, this clonotype turned up many times. This chain links TRBV28 with TRBJ1-1; D unclear. The CDR3 length is 11 residues. Trimming shortened V by 8 bases and J by 7 bases, and 11 bases separated the two germline ends. CDR1 MDHEN and CDR2 SYDVKM come from the germline V gene. In DNA, the CDR3 is TGTGCCAGCTCCGGCTGGGATGAAGCTTTCTTT. It encodes CASSGWDEAFF.

Only a few counts were recorded for this clonotype. This chain connects TRBV28 to TRBJ2-3; 15 bases are shared with TRBD2. The V gene's germline CDR1 is MDHEN and CDR2 SYDVKM. J was trimmed by 5 bases and V by 7 bases; bases with no gene match: 13. This CDR3 is built from 18 residues. The CDR3 here is CASIKGGLAGGQQDTQYF. CDR3 in DNA: TGTGCCAGCATAAAGGGAGGACTAGCGGGAGGGCAGCAAGATACGCAGTATTTT.

This clonotype was detected ten times or more. The rearrangement links TRBV20-1 to TRBJ1-5; no firm D call. The ends were cut back, 7 bases at V and 2 bases at J, with 15 bases in the middle. This CDR3 comprises 14 residues. CDR1 DFQATT and CDR2 SNEGSKA come from the germline V gene (reference sequence). CDR3 in DNA: TGCAGTGTCCCCCTGCGGACCGGCAATCAGCCCCAGCATTTT. It is translated as CSVPLRTGNQPQHF.

A note on this clonotype: A much larger clone differs by one base, so this may be a read error. This chain connects TRBV6-5 to TRBJ2-7; D unresolved. This CDR3 region has 14 residues. The germline gives CDR1 MNHEY, CDR2 SVGAGI. The CDR3 DNA sequence: TGTGCCAGCAGTTACGCCGGAGTTTCCTACAAGCAGTACTTC. This translates into CASSYAGVSYKQYF.

This clonotype was counted only a few times. The rearrangement uses TRBV28 and TRBJ2-1, with 8 nucleotides matching TRBD2. Germline CDR1 and CDR2: MDHEN and SYDVKM. The CDR3 loop spans 17 amino acids. V shed 3 bases and J 3 bases; nucleotides not matched to a gene: 10. The CDR3 sequence is CASSLLGAGLDYNEQFF. DNA for the CDR3: TGTGCCAGCAGTTTGCTGGGGGCGGGACTAGACTACAATGAGCAGTTCTTC.

The V and J genes are TRBV6-1 and TRBJ2-1; 7 bases agree with TRBD2. This CDR3 region has 16 residues. The V segment lost 7 bases and the J segment 0 bases; nucleotides outside the gene matches: 9. Looked up from germline, CDR1 is MNHNS and CDR2 is SASEGT. CDR3 in DNA: TGTGCCAGCACCCAATGGGGGGGGAGCTCCTACAATGAGCAGTTCTTC. Its protein product is CASTQWGGSSYNEQFF.

This clonotype was observed a single time. The V call is TRBV18, the J call TRBJ2-3, with 10 bases matching TRBD1. The V gene's germline CDR1 is KGHSH and CDR2 LQKENI. J lost 5 bases, V lost 1 base, and 3 bases had no gene match. CDR3 length: 15 residues. The CDR3, as DNA: TGTGCCAGCTCACCACGACAGGGGGCTAGAGATACGCAGTATTTT. This gives the protein CASSPRQGARDTQYF.